Below, 12 T cell receptor beta chains from the same sample are listed, as sequenced in a study of cytomegalovirus exposure and HLA in healthy donors (dated by TCRdb to 2016 to 2017). Library creation used the immunoSEQ multiplex PCR assay. The multiplex PCR relied on a mix of 60 forward primers for TCR Vbeta segments and 13 reverse primers for TCR Jbeta segments. The table comes from immuneACCESS by way of TCRdb, which keeps in-frame sequences with V and J called. Part of the clones is missing from these tables; in studies checked, under half for an unresolved V gene and the rest for unknown reasons. A total of 75,000 to 100,000 clones appear in this sample, around 67% of them only once. The top ten clones comprise less than 2% of the sample. The sequenced sample was PBMCs. The receptors shown here come from a male donor in good health and CMV-seronegative.

The chain carries TRBV5-1 and TRBJ2-5; 7 nucleotides match TRBD2. Trimming removed 0 bases from V and 0 bases from J; junction bases left unmatched: 2. Germline-derived CDR1 and CDR2 are SGHRS and YFSETQ. The CDR3 is 15 residues long. The CDR3 sequence: CASSLGGGDQETQYF. The CDR3 DNA is TGCGCCAGCAGCTTGGGTGGGGGGGACCAAGAGACCCAGTACTTC. Supplemented by reference TRBV5-1 and TRBJ2-5, the full variable domain reads KAGVTQTPRYLIKTRGQQVTLSCSPISGHRSVSWYQQTPGQGLQFLFEYFSETQRNKGNFPGRFSGRQFSNSRSEMNVSTLELGDSALYLCASSLGGGDQETQYFGPGTRLLVL.

The chain employs TRBV29-1 and TRBJ2-1; no clear D. V was clipped by 7 bases and J by 3 bases, with 13 bases between them. This CDR3 spans 13 amino acids. Germline V CDR1 and CDR2: SQVTM, ANQGSEA. CDR3 region: CSARWAFYNEQFF. The CDR3 nucleotides are TGCAGCGCCCGGTGGGCCTTCTACAATGAGCAGTTCTTC.

This clone was seen just once. V and J are TRBV5-4 and TRBJ1-1; D is undetermined. The germline gives CDR1 SGHNT, CDR2 YYREEE (reference sequence). The CDR3 runs to 13 residues. V dropped 1 base and J dropped 4 bases, with 8 bases sitting between them. The chain's CDR3 is CASSLRGITEAFF. In DNA, the CDR3 is TGTGCCAGCAGCTTGAGAGGGATCACTGAAGCTTTCTTT. Looking up the rest from reference TRBV5-4 and TRBJ1-1 gives the full variable domain: ETGVTQSPTHLIKTRGQQVTLRCSSQSGHNTVSWYQQALGQGPQFIFQYYREEENGRGNFPPRFSGLQFPNYSSELNVNALELDDSALYLCASSLRGITEAFFGQGTRLTVV.

This clone was observed a single time. The chain has TRBV7-8 and TRBJ1-4; D remains ambiguous. V lost 5 bases, J lost 0 bases, and 13 bases lay in between. Germline assignment: CDR1 SGHVS and CDR2 FQNEAQ. This CDR3 has 16 amino acids. CDR3 amino acids: CASSPRAAATNEKLFF. CDR3 sequence (DNA): TGTGCCAGCAGCCCCCGAGCGGCTGCAACTAATGAAAAACTGTTTTTT.

In this sample, this clone turned up a few times. The rearrangement joins TRBV10-3 to TRBJ2-5, with 7 nucleotides matching TRBD2. CDR1 ENHRY and CDR2 SYGVKD come from the germline V gene. After removal of 6 bases from V and 0 bases from J, the junction contained 4 bases not matched to a gene. The CDR3 runs 14 residues. DNA for the CDR3: TGTGCCATCAGGCGGACTAGAAACCAAGAGACCCAGTACTTC. Translating gives CAIRRTRNQETQYF.

A single count supports this clone. The V call is TRBV6-1, the J call TRBJ1-2; D is uncertain. V lost 5 bases to trimming and J lost 7 bases, with 17 bases between them. This CDR3 spans 14 amino acids. Germline V gene data show CDR1 as MNHNS and CDR2 as SASEGT. CDR3 bases: TGTGCCAGCAGTCCCCTGGACTGGAAGGGTGGCTACACCTTC. It encodes CASSPLDWKGGYTF.

The chain joins TRBV27 to TRBJ1-2, with 7 positions matching TRBD1. The germline V gene has CDR1 MNHEY and CDR2 SMNVEV (reference sequence). The length of the CDR3 is 13 residues. Trimming cost V 9 bases and J 6 bases; bases outside gene matches: 10. The CDR3 loop reads CASYDRVQDGYTF. The CDR3 DNA sequence: TGTGCCAGTTATGACAGGGTCCAGGATGGCTACACCTTC.

The chain has TRBV9 and TRBJ2-7; possibly TRBD2 for D (7 bases). CDR1 SGDLS and CDR2 YYNGEE come from the germline V gene. V was clipped by 3 bases and J by 0 bases, with 13 bases between them. The CDR3 spans 15 residues. CDR3 nucleotides: TGTGCCAGCAGCGAGGGGGGGACTGCCTCCTACGAGCAGTACTTC. It is translated as CASSEGGTASYEQYF.

The CDR3 here is CASQLGEGPVEQYF. In DNA, the CDR3 is TGTGCCAGCCAGCTAGGGGAAGGGCCTGTCGAGCAGTACTTC. J is TRBJ2-7 and V is TRBV2; the D gene is possibly TRBD1 (5 bases). The germline gives CDR1 SNHLY, CDR2 FYNNEI. The length of the CDR3 is 14 residues. V gave up 8 bases and J gave up 6 bases, with 20 bases separating them.

This clone occurred once. The chain uses TRBV6-1 and TRBJ1-5; tentatively, D is TRBD1 (6 bases). Germline V gives CDR1 MNHNS, CDR2 SASEGT. V gave up 5 bases and J gave up 6 bases, with 17 bases separating them. The CDR3 has 15 residues. The CDR3 nucleotides are TGTGCCAGCAGTTCTACAGGGCTCTCACGTCAGCCCCAGCATTTT. Its protein product is CASSSTGLSRQPQHF.

The V gene is TRBV15, the J gene TRBJ1-4, with a tentative D call TRBD1 (5 bases). Germline V gene lookup returns CDR1 LNHNV and CDR2 YYDKDF (reference sequence). The V end was cut by 2 bases, the J end by 4 bases, with 8 bases between. This CDR3 has 14 amino acids. The CDR3 DNA reads TGTGCCACCAGCAGACCGGGACTTAATGAAAAACTGTTTTTT. Translating gives CATSRPGLNEKLFF.

This chain uses TRBV30 with TRBJ2-5; weak D call: TRBD1 (6 bases). V was cut by 3 bases and J by 2 bases, with 13 bases left in between. CDR1 GTSNPN and CDR2 SVGIG come from the germline V gene (reference sequence). This CDR3 region has 14 residues. The CDR3 region is CAWRGTGQQETQYF. The CDR3 DNA sequence: TGTGCCTGGAGAGGCACGGGACAACAAGAGACCCAGTACTTC.